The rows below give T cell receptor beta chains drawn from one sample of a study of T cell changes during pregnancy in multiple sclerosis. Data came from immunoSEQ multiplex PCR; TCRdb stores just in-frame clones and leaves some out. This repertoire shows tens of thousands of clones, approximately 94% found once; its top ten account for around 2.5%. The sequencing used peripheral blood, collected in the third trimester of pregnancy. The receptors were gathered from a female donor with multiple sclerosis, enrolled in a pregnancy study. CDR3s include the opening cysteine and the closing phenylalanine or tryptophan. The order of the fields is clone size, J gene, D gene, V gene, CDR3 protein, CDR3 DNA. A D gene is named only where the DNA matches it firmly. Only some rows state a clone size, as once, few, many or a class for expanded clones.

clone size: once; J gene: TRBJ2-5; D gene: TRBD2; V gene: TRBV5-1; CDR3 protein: CASSPGLAGGRETQYF; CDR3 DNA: TGCGCCAGCAGCCCAGGACTAGCGGGGGGTCGCGAGACCCAGTACTTC
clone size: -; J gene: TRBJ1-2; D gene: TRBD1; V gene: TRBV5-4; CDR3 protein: CASSLIAGGVSDTF; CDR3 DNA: TGTGCCAGCAGCTTGATTGCAGGGGGAGTATCTGACACCTTC
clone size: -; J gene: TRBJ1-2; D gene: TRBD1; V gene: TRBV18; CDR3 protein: CASSPGQGWRSYGYTF; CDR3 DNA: TGTGCCAGCTCACCGGGACAGGGGTGGCGATCCTATGGCTACACCTTC
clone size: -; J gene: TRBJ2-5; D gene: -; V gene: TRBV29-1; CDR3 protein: CSVQSGGLTETQYF; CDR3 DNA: TGCAGCGTTCAATCAGGGGGGCTTACAGAGACCCAGTACTTC
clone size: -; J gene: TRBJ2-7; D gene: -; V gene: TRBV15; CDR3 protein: CATSRDPGAYEQYF; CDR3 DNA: TGTGCCACCAGCAGAGATCCGGGGGCCTACGAGCAGTACTTC
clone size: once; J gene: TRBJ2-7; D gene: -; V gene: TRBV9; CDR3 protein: CASSPREGYEQYF; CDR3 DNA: TGTGCCAGCAGCCCACGTGAGGGTTACGAGCAGTACTTC
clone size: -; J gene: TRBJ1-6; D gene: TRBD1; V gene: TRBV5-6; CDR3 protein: CASSSGTGVASPLHF; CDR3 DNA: TGTGCCAGCAGCTCGGGCACAGGGGTGGCTTCACCCCTCCACTTT
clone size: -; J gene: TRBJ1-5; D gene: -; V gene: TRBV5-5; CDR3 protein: CASSLGSTYSNQPQHF; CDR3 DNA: TGTGCCAGCAGCTTGGGTTCAACATATAGCAATCAGCCCCAGCATTTT
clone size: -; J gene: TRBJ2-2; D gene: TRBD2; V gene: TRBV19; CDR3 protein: CASSQLAGGHTGELFF; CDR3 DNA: TGTGCCAGTAGCCAACTAGCGGGGGGGCATACCGGGGAGCTGTTTTTT
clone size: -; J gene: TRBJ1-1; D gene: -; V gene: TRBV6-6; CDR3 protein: CASSDGSLQYTEAFF; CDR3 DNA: TGTGCCAGCAGTGACGGGTCTCTGCAATACACTGAAGCTTTCTTT
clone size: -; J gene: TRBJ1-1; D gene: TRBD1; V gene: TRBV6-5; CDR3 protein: CASSYSGQGKTEAFF; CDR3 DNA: TGTGCCAGCAGTTACTCAGGACAGGGTAAAACTGAAGCTTTCTTT
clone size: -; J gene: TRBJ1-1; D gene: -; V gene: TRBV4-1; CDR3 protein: CASRLIGGGAVEAFF; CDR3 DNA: TGCGCCAGCAGACTGATTGGTGGAGGGGCTGTGGAGGCTTTCTTT